This is a list of T cell receptor beta chains from one sample in a study of blood T cell repertoires in COVID-19. Profiling relied on immunoSEQ multiplex PCR, and the TCRdb table lists in-frame clones only, not all of them. The sample contains about 89,000 clones, just under 85% of which appear only once. The sequenced sample was peripheral blood. These receptors all stem from a man aged 65-85 years with acute or convalescent COVID-19. The CDR3 runs from the conserved cysteine through the conserved F or W. Fields, in order: D gene, clone size, J gene, V gene, CDR3 protein, CDR3 DNA. A D gene is named only where the DNA matches it firmly. Only part of the rows carry a size: once, few, many, or a class if the clone is expanded.

d_call: -
clone_size: -
j_call: TRBJ1-2
v_call: TRBV7-3
cdr3_aa: CASSLSRSSGYTF
cdr3_nt: TGTGCCAGCAGCTTATCACGGTCGAGTGGCTACACCTTC

d_call: -
clone_size: once
j_call: TRBJ2-2
v_call: TRBV7-3
cdr3_aa: CASSSTTTGELFF
cdr3_nt: TGTGCCAGCAGCTCCACAACAACCGGGGAGCTGTTTTTT

d_call: -
clone_size: -
j_call: TRBJ1-1
v_call: TRBV18
cdr3_aa: CASSPRGVPLKGPEAFF
cdr3_nt: TGTGCCAGCTCACCTAGAGGAGTGCCGTTGAAAGGTCCGGAAGCTTTCTTT

d_call: -
clone_size: -
j_call: TRBJ2-1
v_call: TRBV5-1
cdr3_aa: CASSLAGAEINNEQFF
cdr3_nt: TGCGCCAGCAGCTTGGCCGGAGCGGAGATAAACAATGAGCAGTTCTTC

d_call: TRBD1
clone_size: few
j_call: TRBJ2-2
v_call: TRBV30
cdr3_aa: CAWCRGLSGELFF
cdr3_nt: TGTGCCTGGTGCAGGGGGCTGTCCGGGGAGCTGTTTTTT

d_call: TRBD1
clone_size: once
j_call: TRBJ2-5
v_call: TRBV4-1
cdr3_aa: CASSDRGVPGETQYF
cdr3_nt: TGCGCCAGCAGCGACAGGGGGGTACCAGGGGAGACCCAGTACTTC

d_call: TRBD2
clone_size: -
j_call: TRBJ2-7
v_call: TRBV18
cdr3_aa: CASSRGTSDSYEQYF
cdr3_nt: TGTGCCAGCTCCCGGGGGACTAGCGACTCCTACGAGCAGTACTTC

d_call: -
clone_size: -
j_call: TRBJ2-7
v_call: TRBV5-6
cdr3_aa: CASSLGQSLYEQYF
cdr3_nt: TGTGCCAGCAGCTTGGGACAGAGCCTCTACGAGCAGTACTTC

d_call: -
clone_size: -
j_call: TRBJ2-7
v_call: TRBV18
cdr3_aa: CASSPPVHSYEQYF
cdr3_nt: TGTGCCAGCTCACCACCGGTACACTCCTACGAGCAGTACTTC

d_call: -
clone_size: -
j_call: TRBJ2-5
v_call: TRBV2
cdr3_aa: CASSPLGGGQRETQYF
cdr3_nt: TGTGCCAGCAGTCCTTTGGGGGGGGGCCAACGGGAGACCCAGTACTTC

d_call: TRBD1
clone_size: -
j_call: TRBJ2-2
v_call: TRBV6-2/TRBV6-3
cdr3_aa: CASSYSAGQGNTGELFF
cdr3_nt: TGTGCCAGCAGTTACTCAGCGGGACAGGGGAACACCGGGGAGCTGTTTTTT

d_call: -
clone_size: -
j_call: TRBJ1-1
v_call: TRBV9
cdr3_aa: CASSVVQGRTEAFF
cdr3_nt: TGTGCCAGCAGCGTAGTTCAGGGTCGAACTGAAGCTTTCTTT

d_call: -
clone_size: -
j_call: TRBJ1-2
v_call: TRBV3-1/TRBV3-2
cdr3_aa: CASSQDFGSLRGYTF
cdr3_nt: TGTGCCAGCAGCCAAGATTTTGGCAGTCTGAGGGGCTACACCTTC

d_call: -
clone_size: -
j_call: TRBJ2-3
v_call: TRBV7-2
cdr3_aa: CASSAGLSTDTQYF
cdr3_nt: TGTGCCAGCAGCGCCGGACTATCCACAGATACGCAGTATTTT

d_call: -
clone_size: -
j_call: TRBJ1-6
v_call: TRBV28
cdr3_aa: CASSGAVADNSPLHF
cdr3_nt: TGTGCCAGCAGTGGGGCGGTCGCGGATAATTCACCCCTCCACTTT

d_call: TRBD2
clone_size: -
j_call: TRBJ2-5
v_call: TRBV7-9
cdr3_aa: CASTLQTSGGPRETQYF
cdr3_nt: TGTGCCAGCACCCTACAAACTAGCGGGGGCCCGAGGGAGACCCAGTACTTC

d_call: TRBD1
clone_size: -
j_call: TRBJ1-4
v_call: TRBV28
cdr3_aa: CASSSQGAESEKLFF
cdr3_nt: TGTGCCAGCAGTTCACAGGGGGCGGAGAGTGAAAAACTGTTTTTT

d_call: TRBD1
clone_size: -
j_call: TRBJ1-2
v_call: TRBV3-1/TRBV3-2
cdr3_aa: CASSHPDRGGGYTF
cdr3_nt: TGTGCCAGCAGCCACCCCGACAGGGGCGGCGGCTACACCTTC

d_call: -
clone_size: -
j_call: TRBJ1-1
v_call: TRBV25-1
cdr3_aa: CASSLNGVSGNTEAFF
cdr3_nt: TGTGCCAGCAGTTTAAACGGTGTGTCGGGGAACACTGAAGCTTTCTTT

d_call: TRBD1
clone_size: -
j_call: TRBJ1-1
v_call: TRBV29-1
cdr3_aa: CSVSDQGAPSTEAFF
cdr3_nt: TGCAGCGTTTCAGATCAGGGGGCGCCGAGCACTGAAGCTTTCTTT

d_call: TRBD1
clone_size: -
j_call: TRBJ1-5
v_call: TRBV3-1/TRBV3-2
cdr3_aa: CASSQEFGTGNQPQHF
cdr3_nt: TGTGCCAGCAGCCAAGAATTCGGGACAGGGAATCAGCCCCAGCATTTT

d_call: TRBD1
clone_size: -
j_call: TRBJ1-2
v_call: TRBV6-1
cdr3_aa: CASSEPTGWVGYTF
cdr3_nt: TGTGCCAGCAGTGAACCGACAGGGTGGGTAGGCTACACCTTC

d_call: -
clone_size: -
j_call: TRBJ2-1
v_call: TRBV7-3
cdr3_aa: CASSPEAQNYNEQFF
cdr3_nt: TGTGCCAGCAGCCCCGAAGCGCAGAACTACAATGAGCAGTTCTTC

d_call: TRBD2
clone_size: -
j_call: TRBJ2-5
v_call: TRBV7-9
cdr3_aa: CASSLRGALMQETQYF
cdr3_nt: TGTGCCAGCAGCCTGCGGGGGGCGTTGATGCAAGAGACCCAGTACTTC

d_call: TRBD2
clone_size: -
j_call: TRBJ2-3
v_call: TRBV6-4
cdr3_aa: CASSDSSGGADTQYF
cdr3_nt: TGTGCCAGCAGTGACTCTAGCGGGGGGGCAGATACGCAGTATTTT

d_call: TRBD2
clone_size: -
j_call: TRBJ2-5
v_call: TRBV7-9
cdr3_aa: CASSSETSGGPGYF
cdr3_nt: TGTGCCAGCAGCTCCGAGACTAGCGGGGGACCAGGGTACTTC

d_call: -
clone_size: -
j_call: TRBJ1-5
v_call: TRBV7-9
cdr3_aa: CASSLGGRRGQPQHF
cdr3_nt: TGTGCCAGCAGCTTAGGTGGCAGGCGGGGTCAGCCCCAGCATTTT

d_call: -
clone_size: -
j_call: TRBJ2-5
v_call: TRBV7-7
cdr3_aa: CASSLGHIQETQYF
cdr3_nt: TGTGCTAGCAGCCTCGGACATATCCAAGAGACCCAGTACTTC

d_call: TRBD2
clone_size: -
j_call: TRBJ2-1
v_call: TRBV9
cdr3_aa: CASSEAGGIHNEQFF
cdr3_nt: TGTGCCAGCAGCGAAGCGGGGGGGATCCACAATGAGCAGTTCTTC

d_call: -
clone_size: many
j_call: TRBJ2-1
v_call: TRBV7-6
cdr3_aa: CASSLGGDSYNEQFF
cdr3_nt: TGTGCCAGCAGCTTAGGGGGCGACTCCTACAATGAGCAGTTCTTC

d_call: -
clone_size: once
j_call: TRBJ1-1
v_call: TRBV7-9
cdr3_aa: CASSPFQANTEAFF
cdr3_nt: TGTGCCAGCAGTCCATTTCAGGCGAACACTGAAGCTTTCTTT

d_call: TRBD1
clone_size: -
j_call: TRBJ1-4
v_call: TRBV7-6
cdr3_aa: CASSLGQGNEKLFF
cdr3_nt: TGTGCCAGCAGCTTGGGACAGGGTAATGAAAAACTGTTTTTT

d_call: TRBD2
clone_size: few
j_call: TRBJ2-7
v_call: TRBV7-3
cdr3_aa: CASSRTSAKSYEQYF
cdr3_nt: TGTGCCAGCAGTAGGACTAGCGCAAAATCCTACGAGCAGTACTTC

d_call: TRBD2
clone_size: -
j_call: TRBJ2-3
v_call: TRBV7-2
cdr3_aa: CASSSPSGVGHTQYF
cdr3_nt: TGTGCCAGCAGCTCTCCTAGCGGAGTGGGGCATACGCAGTATTTT

d_call: -
clone_size: -
j_call: TRBJ2-1
v_call: TRBV10-3
cdr3_aa: CAISDTTGSGSYNEQFF
cdr3_nt: TGTGCCATCAGTGACACAACAGGGTCGGGCTCCTACAATGAGCAGTTCTTC

d_call: -
clone_size: -
j_call: TRBJ1-6
v_call: TRBV7-8
cdr3_aa: CASSSPGVDSPLHF
cdr3_nt: TGTGCCAGCAGCTCACCGGGGGTCGATTCACCCCTCCACTTT

d_call: TRBD2
clone_size: -
j_call: TRBJ2-1
v_call: TRBV9
cdr3_aa: CASSLTQLAGDPNEQFF
cdr3_nt: TGTGCCAGCAGCCTAACCCAACTAGCGGGAGACCCCAATGAGCAGTTCTTC

d_call: -
clone_size: -
j_call: TRBJ1-2
v_call: TRBV6-4
cdr3_aa: CASSGAGGYGYTF
cdr3_nt: TGTGCCAGCAGTGGGGCGGGGGGCTATGGCTACACCTTC

d_call: TRBD1
clone_size: -
j_call: TRBJ2-7
v_call: TRBV3-1/TRBV3-2
cdr3_aa: CASSQAGGASYEQYF
cdr3_nt: TGTGCCAGCAGCCAAGCAGGGGGCGCATCTTACGAGCAGTACTTC